The 27 T cell receptor beta chains reported below all come from one sample, sequenced in a study of blood T cell repertoires in COVID-19. Assay: immunoSEQ multiplex PCR; the TCRdb copy retains only in-frame clones and omits some. The sample holds almost 200,000 clones, around four fifths seen once. What was sequenced was peripheral blood. The receptors shown here come from a man in his sixties with COVID-19, enrolled during active disease.

The chain recombines TRBV12-3 or TRBV12-4 with TRBJ1-4; 10 bases are shared with TRBD1. CDR3 length: 13 residues. Unmatched junction bases numbered 3, after V lost 6 bases and J lost 8 bases. CDR3 amino acids: CASRTGGREKLFF. The CDR3 region has the DNA TGTGCCAGCAGGACAGGGGGCCGAGAAAAACTGTTTTTT.

V and J are TRBV7-9 and TRBJ2-1; D may be TRBD1 (5 bases). Germline-derived CDR1 and CDR2 are SEHNR and FQNEAQ (reference sequence). The CDR3 runs 13 residues. With 6 bases removed from V and 5 bases from J, the gap between germline ends came to 11 bases. The CDR3 spells CASRTLRDNEQFF. In nucleotides, the CDR3 is TGTGCCAGCAGAACGCTCAGGGACAATGAGCAGTTCTTC. The full variable domain, with the rest looked up from reference TRBV7-9 and TRBJ2-1, is DTGVSQNPRHKITKRGQNVTFRCDPISEHNRLYWYRQTLGQGPEFLTYFQNEAQLEKSRLLSDRFSAERPKGSFSTLEIQRTEQGDSAMYLCASRTLRDNEQFFGPGTRLTVL.

The chain uses TRBV7-8 and TRBJ1-5; no clear D gene. This CDR3 comprises 15 residues. In germline, CDR1 is SGHVS, CDR2 FQNEAQ. V was shortened by 2 bases and J by 4 bases, with 12 bases between the two germline ends. The CDR3: CASSLSSGSNQPQHF. The CDR3 DNA reads as TGTGCCAGCAGCTTAAGTTCAGGATCAAATCAGCCCCAGCATTTT.

There are a few counts of this clone. CDR3 bases: TGTGCCAGCAGCCCTGAACGGGGGGGGACAACACATCAGCCCCAGCATTTT. Translation gives CASSPERGGTTHQPQHF. The J gene is TRBJ1-5, the V gene TRBV21-1. TRBV21-1 corresponds to a pseudogene. CDR3 size: 17 residues.

The chain combines TRBV6-2 or TRBV6-3 with TRBJ1-5; maybe TRBD1 (5 bases). Germline CDR1 and CDR2: MNHEY and SVGEGT. CDR3 length: 16 amino acids. V was pared by 7 bases and J by 1 base, with 17 bases between. The CDR3 sequence is CASTPYAGVSNQPQHF. In DNA form, the CDR3 reads TGTGCCAGCACCCCTTATGCGGGGGTAAGCAATCAGCCCCAGCATTTT.

This chain's CDR3 is CASSFVGATNTEAFF. CDR3 DNA sequence: TGTGCCAGCAGCTTCGTGGGGGCGACGAACACTGAAGCTTTCTTT. V is TRBV5-8 and J is TRBJ1-1, with a tentative D call TRBD1 (6 bases). Trimming left V 2 bases short and J 1 base short, with 12 bases between. The CDR3 is 15 amino acids. The germline V gene encodes CDR1 SGHTS and CDR2 YDEGEE. The variable domain in full, completed from reference TRBV5-8 and TRBJ1-1, reads EAGVTQSPTHLIKTRGQQATLRCSPISGHTSVYWYQQALGLGLQFLLWYDEGEERNRGNFPPRFSGRQFPNYSSELNVNALELEDSALYLCASSFVGATNTEAFFGQGTRLTVV.

The chain carries TRBV27 and TRBJ2-2; TRBD1 is a possible D gene (6 bases). The V end was cut by 7 bases, the J end by 0 bases, with 9 bases between. The CDR3 sequence is 14 residues long. The germline gives CDR1 MNHEY, CDR2 SMNVEV (reference sequence). As DNA, the CDR3 is TGTGCCAGCAAACAGGGCGCGAACACCGGGGAGCTGTTTTTT. It translates to CASKQGANTGELFF.

This clone turned up a few times. This sequence joins TRBV29-1 and TRBJ2-5; 7 bases are a match to TRBD1. Germline V lookup: CDR1 SQVTM, CDR2 ANQGSEA. The J segment lost 3 bases and the V segment lost 5 bases, leaving 3 bases of the junction unmatched. This CDR3 comprises 12 residues. The CDR3 DNA follows: TGCAGCGTTTCGACAGGGAAAGAGACCCAGTACTTC. It yields the protein CSVSTGKETQYF.

The CDR3 DNA reads TGTGCCTGGAGCCGCGGGACAGGCCGAGGGACTGAAGCTTTCTTT. It is translated as CAWSRGTGRGTEAFF. The chain recombines TRBV30 with TRBJ1-1, with 8 nucleotides matching TRBD1. Germline values: CDR1 GTSNPN, CDR2 SVGIG (reference sequence). With 3 bases clipped from V and 5 bases from J, the junction kept 11 bases outside the gene matches. This CDR3 contains 15 residues.

This sequence joins TRBV5-4 and TRBJ2-2; D gene uncertain. V shed 0 bases and J shed 0 bases, with 9 bases lying between them. Per germline, CDR1 SGHNT and CDR2 YYREEE (reference sequence). The CDR3 loop spans 16 amino acids. The CDR3 nucleotides read TGTGCCAGCAGCTTGGACCCCAGCGCGAACACCGGGGAGCTGTTTTTT. Protein: CASSLDPSANTGELFF. The full variable domain, with the rest looked up from reference TRBV5-4 and TRBJ2-2, is ETGVTQSPTHLIKTRGQQVTLRCSSQSGHNTVSWYQQALGQGPQFIFQYYREEENGRGNFPPRFSGLQFPNYSSELNVNALELDDSALYLCASSLDPSANTGELFFGEGSRLTVL.

J is TRBJ1-1 and V is TRBV4-1; a possible D gene is TRBD1 (5 bases). The V end was cut by 4 bases, the J end by 1 base, with 16 bases between. The CDR3 length is 16 residues. Per germline, CDR1 MGHRA and CDR2 YSYEKL. The CDR3 DNA sequence: TGCGCCAGCAGCCTCTCTCCGGGACTCGAGAACACTGAAGCTTTCTTT. It encodes CASSLSPGLENTEAFF.

The gene calls are TRBV6-4 and TRBJ1-2; the match to TRBD1 covers 10 bases. This CDR3 has 14 residues. Trimming removed 5 bases from V and 4 bases from J; junction bases left unmatched: 4. Germline V gene lookup returns CDR1 MRHNA and CDR2 SNTAGT. The CDR3: CASSPGDRGYGYTF. CDR3 coding DNA: TGTGCCAGCAGTCCCGGGGACAGGGGCTATGGCTACACCTTC.

The rearrangement uses TRBV2 and TRBJ1-2, with D possibly being TRBD1 (6 bases). Trimming removed 5 bases from V and 1 base from J, with 14 bases in between. CDR3 length: 15 amino acids. Per the germline V gene, CDR1 is SNHLY and CDR2 is FYNNEI. As DNA, the CDR3 is TGTGCCAGCAGTCCTACAGGGAAGTATAACTATGGCTACACCTTC. This sequence encodes CASSPTGKYNYGYTF.

The chain recombines TRBV5-6 with TRBJ2-1, with TRBD1 matching over 9 bases. CDR1 SGHDT and CDR2 YYEEEE come from the germline V gene. With 4 bases clipped from V and 8 bases from J, the junction kept 10 bases outside the gene matches. CDR3 size: 15 residues. The CDR3 sequence: CASSPPWGQGDEQFF. The CDR3 coding sequence is TGTGCCAGCAGCCCTCCGTGGGGACAGGGCGATGAGCAGTTCTTC.

The J gene is TRBJ1-2, the V gene TRBV11-2; 8 nucleotides align to TRBD1. Per the germline V gene, CDR1 is SGHAT and CDR2 is FQNNGV. V shed 5 bases and J 4 bases; nucleotides not matched to a gene: 3. This CDR3 comprises 13 residues. This CDR3 is CASSPTGGYGYTF. The CDR3, as DNA: TGTGCCAGCAGCCCTACAGGGGGCTATGGCTACACCTTC. The complete variable domain, with remaining parts taken from reference TRBV11-2 and TRBJ1-2, reads EAGVAQSPRYKIIEKRQSVAFWCNPISGHATLYWYQQILGQGPKLLIQFQNNGVVDDSQLPKDRFSAERLKGVDSTLKIQPAKLEDSAVYLCASSPTGGYGYTFGSGTRLTVV.

The rearrangement links TRBV9 to TRBJ1-2; D is ambiguous. Trimming left V 4 bases short and J 4 bases short, with 20 bases between. CDR1 SGDLS and CDR2 YYNGEE come from the germline V gene. The CDR3 is made up of 16 amino acids. The CDR3: CASSPSALGPGYGYTF. In DNA, the CDR3 is TGTGCCAGCAGCCCCTCCGCCCTTGGGCCTGGCTATGGCTACACCTTC.

The CDR3 sequence is CASSKRLPGGGEKLFF. CDR3 DNA sequence: TGTGCCAGCAGCAAACGGTTACCTGGGGGGGGTGAAAAACTGTTTTTT. The chain uses TRBV3-1 (or the pseudogene TRBV3-2) and TRBJ1-4; a possible D gene is TRBD1 (5 bases). The CDR3 extends over 16 amino acids. Germline assignment: CDR1 LGHDT and CDR2 YNNKEL (reference sequence). Trimming took off 5 bases at V and 7 bases at J, with 20 bases between the two ends.

The gene calls are TRBV23-1 and TRBJ1-5; no clear D. TRBV23-1 is flagged as an ORF with uncertain function. Trimming shortened V by 3 bases and J by 5 bases, and 20 bases separated the two germline ends. This CDR3 region has 17 residues. The CDR3: CASSQWTHRGRDQPQHF. The CDR3 bases are TGCGCCAGCAGTCAGTGGACTCACAGAGGACGGGATCAGCCCCAGCATTTT.

The J gene is TRBJ1-6, the V gene TRBV28, with D perhaps TRBD1 (6 bases). Germline lookup yields CDR1 MDHEN and CDR2 SYDVKM. This CDR3 region has 16 residues. V dropped 5 bases and J dropped 7 bases, with 18 bases sitting between them. The CDR3 protein is CASSPTTGAVNSPLHF. The CDR3, as DNA: TGTGCCAGCAGTCCCACGACAGGCGCCGTGAATTCACCCCTCCACTTT.

This rearrangement joins TRBV9 to TRBJ2-7; TRBD1 agrees at 11 bases. Germline V lookup: CDR1 SGDLS, CDR2 YYNGEE. Trimming removed 0 bases from V and 4 bases from J; junction bases left unmatched: 3. The length of the CDR3 is 15 residues. CDR3 in DNA: TGTGCCAGCAGCGTAGGGACAGGGGGCAAGTACGAGCAGTACTTC. Protein product: CASSVGTGGKYEQYF.

V is TRBV9 and J is TRBJ2-1, with D tentatively TRBD2 (6 bases). Trimming stripped 0 bases from V and 3 bases from J, with 13 bases between. This CDR3 is 16 amino acids long. The V gene's germline CDR1 is SGDLS and CDR2 YYNGEE. The CDR3 DNA is TGTGCCAGCAGCGTAGCCGGGCAGGGAGGCTACAATGAGCAGTTCTTC. Translating it yields CASSVAGQGGYNEQFF. Full variable domain (remainder filled in from reference TRBV9 and TRBJ2-1): DSGVTQTPKHLITATGQRVTLRCSPRSGDLSVYWYQQSLDQGLQFLIQYYNGEERAKGNILERFSAQQFPDLHSELNLSSLELGDSALYFCASSVAGQGGYNEQFFGPGTRLTVL.

The chain couples TRBV7-9 to TRBJ1-2; 11 bases line up with TRBD1. The CDR3 is 15 residues long. Germline V gene lookup returns CDR1 SEHNR and CDR2 FQNEAQ (reference sequence). The V gene end was trimmed by 4 bases and the J gene end by 8 bases; junction bases not matched to a gene: 9. CDR3 amino acids: CASSSTDRGQEGYTF. As DNA, the CDR3 is TGTGCCAGCAGCTCCACGGACAGGGGGCAAGAAGGCTACACCTTC.

The genes are TRBV6-2 or TRBV6-3 and TRBJ1-2; perhaps TRBD1 as D (5 bases). Germline assignment: CDR1 MNHEY and CDR2 SVGEGT. V was clipped by 6 bases and J by 5 bases, with 19 bases between them. The CDR3 is made up of 15 amino acids. CDR3: CASSKTQGNPYGYTF. The CDR3, as DNA: TGTGCCAGCAGCAAGACCCAGGGAAATCCTTATGGCTACACCTTC.

This clone was found a few times. The chain is built from TRBV5-4 and TRBJ1-2; D might be TRBD1 (6 bases). Per the germline V gene, CDR1 is SGHNT and CDR2 is YYREEE (reference sequence). V dropped 4 bases and J dropped 8 bases, with 15 bases sitting between them. The CDR3 contains 13 residues. The CDR3 coding sequence is TGTGCCAGCAGCCGAACAGGGAGCCGGGGCTACACCTTC. This translates into CASSRTGSRGYTF.

The chain employs TRBV28 and TRBJ1-1; D remains unclear. CDR3 length equals 12 residues. The V end was cut by 5 bases, the J end by 5 bases, with 9 bases between. From germline, CDR1 is MDHEN and CDR2 SYDVKM. The CDR3 coding sequence is TGTGCCAGCAGTATTCCGACAACTGAAGCTTTCTTT. It encodes CASSIPTTEAFF.

As concerns this clone: The same CDR3 also results from other DNA sequences found in this sample. The CDR3: CASSGTGRGNTIYF. The CDR3, as DNA: TGCGCCAGCAGCGGGACAGGCCGTGGAAACACCATATATTTT. This chain joins TRBV5-1 and TRBJ1-3, with 8 positions matching TRBD1. The germline CDR1 and CDR2 sequences are SGHRS and YFSETQ. This CDR3 contains 14 residues. J gave up 3 bases and V 4 bases, and 3 bases lay outside the gene matches.

This chain joins TRBV5-1 and TRBJ2-7; D unclear. Trimming cost V 3 bases and J 5 bases, with 15 bases left between them. CDR3 size: 14 residues. Germline assignment: CDR1 SGHRS and CDR2 YFSETQ. The CDR3 spells CASSSQGSEDEQYF. DNA for the CDR3: TGCGCCAGCAGCTCCCAAGGCAGCGAGGACGAGCAGTACTTC. The full variable domain, completed using reference TRBV5-1 and TRBJ2-7, is KAGVTQTPRYLIKTRGQQVTLSCSPISGHRSVSWYQQTPGQGLQFLFEYFSETQRNKGNFPGRFSGRQFSNSRSEMNVSTLELGDSALYLCASSSQGSEDEQYFGPGTRLTVT.